The 5 T cell receptor beta chains below all came from one sample that was sequenced in a study of blood T cells in healthy people across ages. PCR was performed a second time for 7 to 11 cycles using a sample-barcoded 5' primer and a J-beta primer mix. Each CDR3 protein is one row after TCRdb ran MiXCR on the 5' RACE reads. In the table there are about 290,000 distinct CDR3 sequences, around 27% of which are singletons. The sample consisted of blood. The receptors originated from a woman in her seventies in good health.

J is TRBJ2-5 and V is TRBV4-3, with 8 nucleotides matching TRBD1. Germline V gives CDR1 LGHNA, CDR2 YSLEER. The V segment lost 0 bases and the J segment 5 bases; nucleotides outside the gene matches: 5. CDR3 length: 15 amino acids. This chain's CDR3 is CASSQDRGRLETQYF. CDR3 coding DNA: TGCGCCAGCAGCCAAGACAGGGGGCGCTTGGAGACCCAGTACTTC.

This clonotype was seen more than once but under ten times. The gene calls are TRBV3-1 and TRBJ2-1; 9 positions match TRBD1. This CDR3 region has 13 residues. Germline assignment: CDR1 LGHDT and CDR2 YNNKEL (reference sequence). V dropped 0 bases and J dropped 14; count of bases not matched to a gene: 5. Here the CDR3 DNA reads TGTGCCAGCAGCCAAGATACAGGGACAGGGAAGTTCTTC. This codes for CASSQDTGTGKFF.

This clonotype has a handful of counts. The chain is built from TRBV28 and TRBJ1-1; D call uncertain. The V and J ends lost 8 bases and 6 bases respectively, with 13 bases between them. Germline CDR1 and CDR2: MDHEN and SYDVKM. The CDR3 contains 12 residues. The CDR3 bases are TGTGCCAGCGAGGGAGGGTTCGCTGAAGCTTTCTTT. It specifies CASEGGFAEAFF.

This clonotype was detected a few times. The rearrangement joins TRBV7-8 to TRBJ2-5, with D unresolved. The DNA end lines up better with TRBJ2-1; the J call may be wrong. The CDR3 totals 18 residues. Germline CDR1 reads SGHVS; CDR2 reads FQNEAQ. The CDR3 bases are TGTGCCAGCAGTTCTTACAATGCCGGGTCCCTAACCTACAATGAGCAGTTCTTC. Protein product: CASSSYNAGSLTYNEQFF.

The chain joins TRBV6-5 to TRBJ1-2; no clear D gene. Germline V gene sequence: CDR1 MNHEY, CDR2 SVGAGI. The CDR3 runs 14 residues. V was pared by 4 bases and J by 8 bases, with 17 bases between. The CDR3 loop reads CASSSQLPPGGYTF. DNA of the CDR3: TGTGCCAGCAGTTCACAGCTTCCCCCGGGCGGCTACACCTTC.